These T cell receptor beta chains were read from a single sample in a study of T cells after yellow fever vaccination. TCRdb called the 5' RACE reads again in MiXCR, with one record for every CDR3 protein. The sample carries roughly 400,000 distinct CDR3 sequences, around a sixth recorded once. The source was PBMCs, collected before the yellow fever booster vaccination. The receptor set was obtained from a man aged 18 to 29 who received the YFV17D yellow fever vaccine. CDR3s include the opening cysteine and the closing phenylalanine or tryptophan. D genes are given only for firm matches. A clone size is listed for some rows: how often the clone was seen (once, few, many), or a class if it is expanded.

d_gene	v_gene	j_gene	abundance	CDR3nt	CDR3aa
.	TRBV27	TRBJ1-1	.	TGTGCCAGCAGATCGCCATACACCGGGACGGCAGAAGCTTTCTTT	CASRSPYTGTAEAFF
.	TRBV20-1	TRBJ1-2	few	TGCAGTGCTAGAGGGTCCCTCGGGGACACCGGCGCAATTGGCTACACCTTC	CSARGSLGDTGAIGYTF
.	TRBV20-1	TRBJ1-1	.	TGCAGTGCTAGAGGCCCCACCCGAGGGAGCACTGAAGCTTTCTTT	CSARGPTRGSTEAFF
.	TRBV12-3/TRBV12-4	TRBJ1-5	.	TGTGCCAGCAGTTGGACCACAGGGCCCTCCGATTTT	CASSWTTGPSDF
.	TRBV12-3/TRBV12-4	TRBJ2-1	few	TGTGCCAGCAGTTGGCGGGACACCCCCTACAATGAGCAGTTCTTC	CASSWRDTPYNEQFF
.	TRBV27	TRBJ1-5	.	TGTGCCAGCAGTCCCGGTATCATGCGGCATCAGCCCCAGCATTTT	CASSPGIMRHQPQHF
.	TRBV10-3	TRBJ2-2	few	TGTGCCATCAGTGACCCGGGGGCAGGGACCGGGGAGCTGTTTTTT	CAISDPGAGTGELFF
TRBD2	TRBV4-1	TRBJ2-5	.	TGCGCCAGCAGTCCGAAAGGGACTAGCGGGGACCAAGAGACCCAGTACTTC	CASSPKGTSGDQETQYF
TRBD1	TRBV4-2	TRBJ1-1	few	TGTGCCAGCAGCGTATTCCGGGACAGCTACACTGAAGCTTTCTTT	CASSVFRDSYTEAFF
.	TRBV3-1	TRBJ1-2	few	TGTGCCAGCAGCCAAGGTGGGAAGGGCTACACCTTC	CASSQGGKGYTF
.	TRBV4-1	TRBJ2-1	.	TGCGCCAGCAGAGGTCAGGGAACCTACAATGAGCAGTTCTTC	CASRGQGTYNEQFF
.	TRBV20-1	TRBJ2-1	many	TGCAGTGCTATGGGGGGGGCTGTCTACAATGAGCAGTTCTTC	CSAMGGAVYNEQFF
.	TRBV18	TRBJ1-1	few	TGTGCCAGCTCACCACCCGGCAGGGAAGACACTGAAGCTTTCTTT	CASSPPGREDTEAFF
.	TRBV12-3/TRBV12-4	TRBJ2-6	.	TGTGCCAGCAGTCCGTCGAAAGGGGCCAACGTCCTGACTTTC	CASSPSKGANVLTF
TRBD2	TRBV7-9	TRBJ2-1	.	TGTGCCAGCAGCTTAGTGCTAGCGGGGAGCAATGAGCAGTTCTTC	CASSLVLAGSNEQFF
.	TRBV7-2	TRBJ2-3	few	TGTGCCAGCAGCACCAGAACCAGGATGTCAGATACGCAGTATTTT	CASSTRTRMSDTQYF
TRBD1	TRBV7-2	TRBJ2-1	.	TGTGCCAGCAGTTCATACAGGGGGCATTACAATGAGCAGTTCTTC	CASSSYRGHYNEQFF
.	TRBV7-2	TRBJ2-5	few	TGTGCCAGCAGCTTCTCTCTACAAGAGACCCAGTACTTC	CASSFSLQETQYF
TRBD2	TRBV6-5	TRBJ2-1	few	TGTGCCAGCAGAGCTTTAGCGGGGGCGATTGTTTACAATGAGCAGTTCTTC	CASRALAGAIVYNEQFF
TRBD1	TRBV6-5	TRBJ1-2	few	TGTGCCAGCAGTTACGGGACAGGGGAGGGTGGCTACACCTTC	CASSYGTGEGGYTF
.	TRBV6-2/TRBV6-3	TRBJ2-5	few	TGTGCCAGCAGTTCTTGGGGCGAGACCCAGTACTTC	CASSSWGETQYF
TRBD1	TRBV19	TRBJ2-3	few	TGTGCCAGTGGCCGTGGAGAGGGGGCGACAGATACGCAGTATTTT	CASGRGEGATDTQYF
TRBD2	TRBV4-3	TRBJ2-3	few	TGCGCCAGCAGCCAAGAGCCTAGCGGGGGGGGAGATACGCAGTATTTT	CASSQEPSGGGDTQYF
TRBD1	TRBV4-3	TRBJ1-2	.	TGCGCCAGCAGCCAAGAAGGGGGCAGGGGAGGCTATGGCTACACCTTC	CASSQEGGRGGYGYTF
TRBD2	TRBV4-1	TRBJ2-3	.	TGCGCCAGCAGCCAATACCCGGGACTAGTCACAGATACGCAGTATTTT	CASSQYPGLVTDTQYF
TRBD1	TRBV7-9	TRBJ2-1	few	TGTGCCAGCAGCTCCGGGACAGGGGGCAGCGAGCAGTTCTTC	CASSSGTGGSEQFF
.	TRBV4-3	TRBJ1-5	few	TGCGCCAGCAGCCAAGGTCGGAGGAATCAGCCCCAGCATTTT	CASSQGRRNQPQHF